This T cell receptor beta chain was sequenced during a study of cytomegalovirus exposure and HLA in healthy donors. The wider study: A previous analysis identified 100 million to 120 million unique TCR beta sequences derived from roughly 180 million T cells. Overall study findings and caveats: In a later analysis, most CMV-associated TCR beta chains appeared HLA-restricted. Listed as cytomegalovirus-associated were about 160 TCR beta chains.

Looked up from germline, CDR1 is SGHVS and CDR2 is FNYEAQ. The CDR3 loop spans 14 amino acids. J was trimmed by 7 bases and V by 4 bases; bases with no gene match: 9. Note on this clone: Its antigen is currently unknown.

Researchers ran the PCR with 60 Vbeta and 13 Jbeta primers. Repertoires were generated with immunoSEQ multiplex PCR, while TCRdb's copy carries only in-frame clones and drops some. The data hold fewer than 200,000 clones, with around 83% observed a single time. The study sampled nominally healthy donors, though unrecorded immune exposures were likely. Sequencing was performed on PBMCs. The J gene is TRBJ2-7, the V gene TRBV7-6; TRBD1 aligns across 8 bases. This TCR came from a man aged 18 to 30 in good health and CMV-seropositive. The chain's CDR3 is CASSSTGAVWEQYF. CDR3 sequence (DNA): TGTGCCAGCAGCTCGACAGGGGCGGTTTGGGAGCAGTACTTC.